This TCR beta chain was obtained from a study of T-cell memory formation after mild COVID-19. TCRdb ran MiXCR on the 5' RACE reads and lists one entry per CDR3 protein. The sample has almost 550,000 distinct CDR3 sequences, about 20% seen once; the top ten hold approximately 12%. The CDR3 contains 16 residues. The V gene's germline CDR1 is MNHEY and CDR2 SVGAGI. The J segment lost 3 bases and the V segment lost 0 bases, leaving 8 bases of the junction unmatched. The specimen sequenced was PBMCs or a T cell subset sorted from them (not recorded which). The receptor was isolated from an adult woman who had mild COVID-19 (a few samples of this study predate the infection). Cell type and time point are not known. This rearrangement joins TRBV6-5 to TRBJ2-7, with 7 bases identical to TRBD2. The CDR3 DNA follows: TGTGCCAGCAGTTACTCTCTCCCGGGGGGAGGCTACGAGCAGTACTTC. Translation gives CASSYSLPGGGYEQYF.